The 7 T cell receptor beta chains below all came from one sample that was sequenced in a study of T-cell memory formation after mild COVID-19. TCRdb processed the 5' RACE reads anew with MiXCR; each CDR3 protein has one entry. This table holds 470,000 or so distinct CDR3 sequences, about 23% found once. The sample consisted of PBMCs or a T cell subset sorted from them (not recorded which). All receptors come from an adult woman who had mild COVID-19 (a few samples of this study predate the infection). Cell type and time point are not known.

The genes are TRBV7-9 and TRBJ2-2; tentatively, D is TRBD1 or TRBD2 (5 bases each). The CDR3 has 18 amino acids. CDR1 SEHNR and CDR2 FQNEAQ come from the germline V gene (reference sequence). V was clipped by 4 bases and J by 6 bases, with 24 bases between them. The CDR3 sequence is CASSSRRRTGLGAGELFF. CDR3 DNA: TGTGCCAGCAGCTCCCGAAGGAGGACGGGGCTTGGGGCCGGGGAGCTGTTTTTT.

This clonotype was seen only once. This sequence joins TRBV7-9 and TRBJ1-4; no firm D call. The CDR3 is 14 residues long. Germline CDR1 SEHNR, CDR2 FQNEAQ (reference sequence). V lost 8 bases to trimming and J lost 7 bases, with 17 bases between them. The CDR3 DNA reads TGTGCCAGCGGCCCGAGTTCCGGACGTGAAAAACTGTTTTTT. Amino acid sequence: CASGPSSGREKLFF.

The rearrangement links TRBV6-2 or TRBV6-3 to TRBJ2-1, with unresolved D. Germline values: CDR1 MNHEY, CDR2 SVGEGT. This CDR3 contains 14 residues. V was shortened by 0 bases and J by 5 bases, with 8 bases between the two germline ends. In DNA form, the CDR3 reads TGTGCCAGCAGTTACTCGGGCCGCAACAATGAGCAGTTCTTC. The encoded protein is CASSYSGRNNEQFF.

V and J are TRBV12-3 or TRBV12-4 and TRBJ2-1; 11 nucleotides agree with TRBD2. The CDR3 sequence is 15 residues long. Germline trimming cut 5 bases from V and 6 bases from J; bases unmatched to any gene: 6. DNA of the CDR3: TGTGCCAGCAGTCTACGACTAGCGGGGACCAATGAGCAGTTCTTC. Residues: CASSLRLAGTNEQFF.

The J gene is TRBJ2-1, the V gene TRBV7-2; a possible D gene is TRBD1 (6 bases). V lost 2 bases to trimming and J lost 7 bases, with 12 bases between them. This CDR3 spans 14 amino acids. Germline-derived CDR1 and CDR2 are SGHTA and FQGNSA. CDR3 sequence (DNA): TGTGCCAGCAGCTTACTACTAGGGGGTAATGAGCAGTTCTTC. Translating it yields CASSLLLGGNEQFF. Full variable domain (remainder filled in from reference TRBV7-2 and TRBJ2-1): GAGVSQSPSNKVTEKGKDVELRCDPISGHTALYWYRQSLGQGLEFLIYFQGNSAPDKSGLPSDRFSAERTGGSVSTLTIQRTQQEDSAVYLCASSLLLGGNEQFFGPGTRLTVL.

The chain links TRBV7-2 to TRBJ2-3; 9 bases align to TRBD2. The V gene end was trimmed by 6 bases and the J gene end by 2 bases; junction bases not matched to a gene: 9. The CDR3 loop spans 16 amino acids. In germline, CDR1 is SGHTA, CDR2 FQGNSA. As DNA, the CDR3 is TGTGCCAGCAGTCTCTATAGCGGGGGAATCACAGATACGCAGTATTTT. Its protein product is CASSLYSGGITDTQYF.

The V gene is TRBV12-3 or TRBV12-4, the J gene TRBJ2-1, with TRBD2 matching over 8 bases. The CDR3 length is 15 residues. The V and J ends lost 7 bases and 4 bases, in that order; junction bases with no gene match: 9. Here the CDR3 reads CASTPEPGGYNEQFF. The CDR3 DNA reads TGTGCCAGCACTCCCGAGCCGGGGGGGTACAATGAGCAGTTCTTC.